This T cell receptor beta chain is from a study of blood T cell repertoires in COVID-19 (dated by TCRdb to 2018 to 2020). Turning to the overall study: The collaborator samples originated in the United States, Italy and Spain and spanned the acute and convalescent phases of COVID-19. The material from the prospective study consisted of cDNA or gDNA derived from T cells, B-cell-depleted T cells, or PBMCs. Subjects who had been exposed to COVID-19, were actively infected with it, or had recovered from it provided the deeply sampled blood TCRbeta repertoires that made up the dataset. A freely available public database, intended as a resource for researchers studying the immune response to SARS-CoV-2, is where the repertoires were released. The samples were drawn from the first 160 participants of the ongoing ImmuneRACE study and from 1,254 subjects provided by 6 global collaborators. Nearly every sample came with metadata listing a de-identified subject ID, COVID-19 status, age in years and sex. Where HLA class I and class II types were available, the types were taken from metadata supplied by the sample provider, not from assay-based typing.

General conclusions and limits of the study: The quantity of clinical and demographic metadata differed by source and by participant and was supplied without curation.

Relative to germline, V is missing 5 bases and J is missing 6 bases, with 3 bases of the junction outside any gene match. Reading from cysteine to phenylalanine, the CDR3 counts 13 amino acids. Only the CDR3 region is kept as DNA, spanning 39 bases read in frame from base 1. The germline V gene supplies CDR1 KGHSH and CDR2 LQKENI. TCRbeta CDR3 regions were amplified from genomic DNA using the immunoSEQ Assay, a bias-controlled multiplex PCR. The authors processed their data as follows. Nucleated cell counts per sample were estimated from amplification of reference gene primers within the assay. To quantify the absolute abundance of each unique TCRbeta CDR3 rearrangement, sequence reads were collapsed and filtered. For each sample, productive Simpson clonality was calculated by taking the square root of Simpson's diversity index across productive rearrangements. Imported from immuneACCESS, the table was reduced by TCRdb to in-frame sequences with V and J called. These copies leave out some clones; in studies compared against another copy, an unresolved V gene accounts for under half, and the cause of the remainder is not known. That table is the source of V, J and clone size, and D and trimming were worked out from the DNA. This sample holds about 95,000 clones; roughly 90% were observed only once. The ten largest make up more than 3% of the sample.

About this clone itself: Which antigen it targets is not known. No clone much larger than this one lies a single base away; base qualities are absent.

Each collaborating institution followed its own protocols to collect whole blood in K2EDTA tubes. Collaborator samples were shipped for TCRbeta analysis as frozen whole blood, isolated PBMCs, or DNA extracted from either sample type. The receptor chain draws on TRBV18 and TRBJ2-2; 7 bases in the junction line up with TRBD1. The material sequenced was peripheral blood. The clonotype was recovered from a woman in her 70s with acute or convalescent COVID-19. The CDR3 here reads CASSATGAGELFF. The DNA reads TGTGCCAGCTCAGCTACAGGGGCCGGGGAGCTGTTTTTT.